Reported below is one TCR beta chain. This record comes from a study of T cells after yellow fever vaccination. For the study at large: Preparing low-cell-number fractions relied on SMART-Seq v4 Ultra Low Input. Findings and limits, study-wide: Of the clonotypes, a small share occurred in both CD4 and CD8 compartments. Researchers report a weaker secondary response that nonetheless peaked faster, day 5 versus 15. Abundant contaminating clonotypes from the bulk population could appear in FACS-sorted repertoires.

CDR3 size: 15 residues. V shed 5 bases, J shed 8 bases, and the junction held 11 bases outside the gene matches. Per germline, CDR1 SGHVS and CDR2 FQNEAQ. TCRdb independently ran MiXCR on the 5' RACE reads; one entry per CDR3 protein. The sample yields roughly 96,000 distinct CDR3 sequences, almost 9% seen once. The gene calls are TRBV7-8 and TRBJ2-7; 11 bases align to TRBD1. The sequence derives from a man between 18 and 35 years old who received the YFV17D yellow fever vaccine. This sample comprised CD8+ T cells not binding an NS4B(214-222) dextramer, sorted from PBMCs, obtained around 15 days after the first yellow fever vaccination. This CDR3 reads CASSLMDRGPHKQYF. The CDR3 bases are TGTGCCAGCAGCCTAATGGACAGGGGGCCCCACAAGCAGTACTTC.